What follows are 16 T cell receptor beta chains derived from one specimen sequenced in a study of cytomegalovirus exposure and HLA in healthy donors. 13 Jbeta primers and 60 Vbeta primers were used for the PCR. The repertoire was sequenced with immunoSEQ multiplex PCR; TCRdb's copy has only in-frame clones and lacks some. The table records around 130,000 clones, less than 75% of them present only once. Material: PBMCs. These receptor sequences come from a woman aged 35 to 49 in good health and CMV-seropositive.

The sample holds one count of this clone. The DNA for the CDR3 is TGTGCCAGCAGCCCCCGGGCGAGGCGGGGGGGCCAAGGGGAGCTGTTTTTT. Encoded protein: CASSPRARRGGQGELFF. The genes are TRBV11-2 and TRBJ2-2; 9 bases fit TRBD2. The CDR3 sequence is 17 residues long. Losses at the gene ends were 5 bases for V and 8 bases for J; bases not matched to a gene: 15. Per germline, CDR1 SGHAT and CDR2 FQNNGV.

The V gene is TRBV9, the J gene TRBJ2-7, with TRBD1 matching over 7 bases. The CDR3 covers 15 residues. V lost 0 bases and J lost 3; bases outside the gene matches: 6. CDR1 is SGDLS, CDR2 YYNGEE, per germline. The CDR3 DNA reads TGTGCCAGCAGCGTAGCCCCGGGACAGAGCTACGAGCAGTACTTC. Translated: CASSVAPGQSYEQYF.

The chain joins TRBV9 to TRBJ2-2; 11 bases fit TRBD2. The J segment lost 5 bases and the V segment lost 0 bases, leaving 6 bases of the junction unmatched. Germline-derived CDR1 and CDR2 are SGDLS and YYNGEE. The CDR3 is 17 residues long. CDR3 amino acids: CASSVALGLAATGELFF. For the CDR3, the DNA is TGTGCCAGCAGCGTAGCTTTGGGACTAGCGGCAACCGGGGAGCTGTTTTTT.

The chain couples TRBV20-1 to TRBJ2-7; D call uncertain. V shed 3 bases and J shed 2 bases, with 5 bases lying between them. CDR3 length: 11 residues. From germline, CDR1 is DFQATT and CDR2 SNEGSKA (reference sequence). This CDR3 is CSARNTYEQYF. DNA for the CDR3: TGCAGTGCTAGGAACACCTACGAGCAGTACTTC.

This clone was seen a single time. The chain combines TRBV5-1 with TRBJ2-1; 9 positions agree with TRBD2. Germline values: CDR1 SGHRS, CDR2 YFSETQ. The junction had 7 bases not matched to a gene; V was cut back by 0 bases and J by 9 bases. The CDR3 loop spans 15 amino acids. DNA for the CDR3: TGCGCCAGCAGCTTGGGCGGGGGGGCCTTCAGTGAGCAGTTCTTC. Translated: CASSLGGGAFSEQFF. Full variable domain (outside the CDR3, taken from reference TRBV5-1 and TRBJ2-1): KAGVTQTPRYLIKTRGQQVTLSCSPISGHRSVSWYQQTPGQGLQFLFEYFSETQRNKGNFPGRFSGRQFSNSRSEMNVSTLELGDSALYLCASSLGGGAFSEQFFGPGTRLTVL.

This clone turned up a few times. The CDR3 nucleotides read TGTGCCAGCAGCTTAGGGTACGGGAGGGGCGGATACATTCAGTACTTC. This codes for CASSLGYGRGGYIQYF. This chain connects TRBV7-2 to TRBJ2-4, with 8 bases fitting TRBD2. V shed 1 base, J shed 8 bases, and the junction held 10 bases outside the gene matches. The germline gives CDR1 SGHTA, CDR2 FQGNSA. The CDR3 spans 16 residues. The complete variable domain, with remaining parts taken from reference TRBV7-2 and TRBJ2-4, reads GAGVSQSPSNKVTEKGKDVELRCDPISGHTALYWYRQSLGQGLEFLIYFQGNSAPDKSGLPSDRFSAERTGGSVSTLTIQRTQQEDSAVYLCASSLGYGRGGYIQYFGAGTRLSVL.

This clone occurred a few times. This rearrangement joins TRBV7-8 to TRBJ2-5, with 7 bases matching TRBD1. Germline loops: CDR1 SGHVS, CDR2 FQNEAQ. The trim removed 2 bases at V and 5 bases at J, leaving 8 bases unmatched. This CDR3 is 15 amino acids long. The DNA of the CDR3 is TGTGCCAGCAGCTTAAACAGGGGTCGTTCTGAGACCCAGTACTTC. Translation gives CASSLNRGRSETQYF.

The J gene is TRBJ2-2, the V gene TRBV5-1; D is undetermined. Germline assignment: CDR1 SGHRS and CDR2 YFSETQ. With 0 bases removed from V and 1 base from J, the gap between germline ends came to 4 bases. The CDR3 has 14 amino acids. CDR3: CASSLAGNTGELFF. The CDR3 coding sequence is TGCGCCAGCAGCTTGGCGGGGAACACCGGGGAGCTGTTTTTT.

This chain connects TRBV7-9 to TRBJ1-1, with TRBD1 matching over 7 bases. The germline V gene encodes CDR1 SEHNR and CDR2 FQNEAQ (reference sequence). The CDR3 runs to 14 residues. Unmatched junction bases numbered 7, after V lost 1 base and J lost 8 bases. The CDR3 region has the DNA TGTGCCAGCAGCTTAGAAGGAGGGACAGTAGAAGCTTTCTTT. As protein: CASSLEGGTVEAFF.

DNA of the CDR3: TGTGCCAGCAGTGAAAAGGGAGCCGATAATGAAAAACTGTTTTTT. Translating it yields CASSEKGADNEKLFF. The genes are TRBV2 and TRBJ1-4; no clear D. CDR1 and CDR2 from the germline V gene are SNHLY and FYNNEI. V lost 2 bases and J 4 bases, leaving 11 bases between the germline ends. This CDR3 is built from 15 residues.

The genes are TRBV7-2 and TRBJ2-1, with 16 bases identical to TRBD2. Germline V gene lookup returns CDR1 SGHTA and CDR2 FQGNSA. With 5 bases clipped from V and 12 bases from J, the junction kept 16 bases outside the gene matches. The CDR3 runs to 18 residues. The CDR3 sequence: CASSPQPLGTSGGAPQFF. As DNA, the CDR3 is TGTGCCAGCAGCCCACAACCCCTCGGGACTAGCGGGGGGGCACCGCAGTTCTTC.

This clone was detected only a few times. The chain uses TRBV11-2 and TRBJ2-3; 8 bases align to TRBD2. The CDR3 runs to 16 residues. The V gene's germline CDR1 is SGHAT and CDR2 FQNNGV. J lost 1 base, V lost 8 bases, and 11 bases had no gene match. CDR3 residues: CASESPGGWGTDTQYF. The CDR3 nucleotides are TGTGCCAGCGAATCCCCGGGGGGGTGGGGCACAGATACGCAGTATTTT.

The CDR3 DNA is TGCGCCAGCAGCCAGGACAGTGTGAACACTGAAGCTTTCTTT. Its protein product is CASSQDSVNTEAFF. V usage is TRBV5-1 and J usage is TRBJ1-1, with D possibly TRBD1 on 6 matching bases. CDR3 length equals 14 residues. V was cut by 4 bases and J by 0 bases, with 10 bases left in between. Germline CDR1 SGHRS, CDR2 YFSETQ. Using reference TRBV5-1 and TRBJ1-1 for the parts outside the CDR3, the full variable domain is KAGVTQTPRYLIKTRGQQVTLSCSPISGHRSVSWYQQTPGQGLQFLFEYFSETQRNKGNFPGRFSGRQFSNSRSEMNVSTLELGDSALYLCASSQDSVNTEAFFGQGTRLTVV.

The rearrangement joins TRBV6-1 to TRBJ2-2, with TRBD1 as a possible D gene (6 bases). V gave up 6 bases and J gave up 3 bases, with 11 bases separating them. The CDR3 runs to 14 residues. Germline CDR1 reads MNHNS; CDR2 reads SASEGT. CDR3 nucleotide sequence: TGTGCCAGCAGAGGGGGACAATACACCGGGGAGCTGTTTTTT. It specifies CASRGGQYTGELFF.

The chain employs TRBV29-1 and TRBJ2-3; 7 bases line up with TRBD2. Germline-derived CDR1 and CDR2 are SQVTM and ANQGSEA. Trimming took 5 bases from V and 5 from J; bases not matched to a gene: 10. The CDR3 contains 14 residues. The CDR3 coding sequence is TGCAGCGTTTCCGGGCTAGCGGAGATAGATACGCAGTATTTT. Translated, it gives CSVSGLAEIDTQYF.

The rearrangement uses TRBV6-5 and TRBJ1-2, with unresolved D. The CDR3 loop spans 13 amino acids. The germline V gene encodes CDR1 MNHEY and CDR2 SVGAGI. Between the trimmed V and J ends, which lost 0 bases and 3 bases, there was a span of 5 bases. The CDR3 sequence is CASSYSGHYGYTF. In DNA form, the CDR3 reads TGTGCCAGCAGTTACTCTGGCCACTATGGCTACACCTTC.